The source of this TCR beta chain is a study of blood T cells in healthy people across ages. Looking at the study overall: Template switching recovered approximately one barcoded beta molecule for every two T cells.

Comment on this clonotype: Antigen specificity is unknown.

Together with a sample-barcoded 5' primer, a J-beta primer mix was included in a second PCR lasting roughly 6 to 12 cycles. Researchers report that a template-switch adaptor with 12 random nucleotides tagged each cDNA molecule. TCRdb redid the calling of the 5' RACE reads with MiXCR, one entry per CDR3 protein. The table shows around 710,000 distinct CDR3 sequences, with more than 40% occurring only once. Points from the study as a whole: Estimated diversity across one million T cells was deemed an underestimate.

The TCR sequence derives from a woman aged 55 to 70 in good health. Sequencing used blood.

CDR3 sequence (DNA): TGTGCCAAATCCGGGTCCCCTAATGAAAAACTGTTTTTT. This encodes CAKSGSPNEKLFF. The chain couples TRBV2 to TRBJ1-4; the D is unclear. Trimming stripped 10 bases from V and 3 bases from J, with 12 bases between. Germline loops: CDR1 SNHLY, CDR2 FYNNEI. This CDR3 is built from 13 residues.